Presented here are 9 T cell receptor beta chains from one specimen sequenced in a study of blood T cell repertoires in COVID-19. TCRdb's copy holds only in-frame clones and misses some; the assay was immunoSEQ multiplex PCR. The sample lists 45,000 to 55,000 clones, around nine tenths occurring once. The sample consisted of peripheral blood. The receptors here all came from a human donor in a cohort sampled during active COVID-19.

The CDR3 region has the DNA TGTGCCAGCAGCTCCGGGACAGGGGACACCTTACCTGAAGCTTTCTTT. It translates to CASSSGTGDTLPEAFF. V usage is TRBV5-6 and J usage is TRBJ1-1, with 10 bases aligning to TRBD1. The CDR3 is made up of 16 amino acids. From germline, CDR1 is SGHDT and CDR2 YYEEEE. V lost 3 bases, J lost 6 bases, and 11 bases stayed unmatched.

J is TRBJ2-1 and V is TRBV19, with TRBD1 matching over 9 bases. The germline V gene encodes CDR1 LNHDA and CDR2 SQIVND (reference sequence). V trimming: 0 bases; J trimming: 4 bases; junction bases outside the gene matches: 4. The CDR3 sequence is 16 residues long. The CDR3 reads CASSIDGTGSYNEQFF. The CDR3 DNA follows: TGTGCCAGTAGTATAGATGGGACAGGGTCGTACAATGAGCAGTTCTTC.

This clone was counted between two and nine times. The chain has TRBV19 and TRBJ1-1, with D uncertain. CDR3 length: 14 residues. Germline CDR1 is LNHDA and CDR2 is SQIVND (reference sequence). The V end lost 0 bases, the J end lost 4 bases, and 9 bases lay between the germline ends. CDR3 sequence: CASSIDPEGTEAFF. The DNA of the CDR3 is TGTGCCAGTAGTATAGATCCCGAGGGCACTGAAGCTTTCTTT. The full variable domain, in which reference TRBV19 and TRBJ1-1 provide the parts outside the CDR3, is DGGITQSPKYLFRKEGQNVTLSCEQNLNHDAMYWYRQDPGQGLRLIYYSQIVNDFQKGDIAEGYSVSREKKESFPLTVTSAQKNPTAFYLCASSIDPEGTEAFFGQGTRLTVV.

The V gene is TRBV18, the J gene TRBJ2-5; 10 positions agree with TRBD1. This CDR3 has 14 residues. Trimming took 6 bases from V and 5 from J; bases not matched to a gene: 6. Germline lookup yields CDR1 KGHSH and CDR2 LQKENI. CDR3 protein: CASSGTGVMETQYF. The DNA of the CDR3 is TGTGCCAGCTCCGGGACAGGGGTGATGGAGACCCAGTACTTC. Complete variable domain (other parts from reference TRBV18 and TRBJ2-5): NAGVMQNPRHLVRRRGQEARLRCSPMKGHSHVYWYRQLPEEGLKFMVYLQKENIIDESGMPKERFSAEFPKEGPSILRIQQVVRGDSAAYFCASSGTGVMETQYFGPGTRLLVL.

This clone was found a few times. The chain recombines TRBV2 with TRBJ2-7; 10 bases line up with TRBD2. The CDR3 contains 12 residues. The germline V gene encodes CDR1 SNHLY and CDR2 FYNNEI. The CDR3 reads CASSAEGAGGPV. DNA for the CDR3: TGTGCCAGCAGTGCTGAGGGAGCGGGAGGGCCCGTC.

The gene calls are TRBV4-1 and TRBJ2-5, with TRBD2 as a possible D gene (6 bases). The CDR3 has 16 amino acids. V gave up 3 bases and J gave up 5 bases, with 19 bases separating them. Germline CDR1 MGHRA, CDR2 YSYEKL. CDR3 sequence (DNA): TGCGCCAGCAGCCAGGCCCCAACGACGAGCGGGGAGACCCAGTACTTC. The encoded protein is CASSQAPTTSGETQYF.

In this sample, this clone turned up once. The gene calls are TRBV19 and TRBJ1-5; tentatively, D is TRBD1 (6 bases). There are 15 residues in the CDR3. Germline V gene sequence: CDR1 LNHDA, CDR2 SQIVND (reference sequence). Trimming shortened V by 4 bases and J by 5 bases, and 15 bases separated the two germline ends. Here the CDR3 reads CASSRGGASDQPQHF. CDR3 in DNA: TGTGCCAGTAGTAGGGGGGGGGCCTCAGATCAGCCCCAGCATTTT.

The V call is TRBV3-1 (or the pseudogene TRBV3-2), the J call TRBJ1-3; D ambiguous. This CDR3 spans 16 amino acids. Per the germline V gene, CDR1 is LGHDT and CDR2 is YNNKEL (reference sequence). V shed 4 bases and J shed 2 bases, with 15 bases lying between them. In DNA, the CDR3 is TGTGCCAGCAGCCCCCGTAGTTTGGCGGCTGGAAACACCATATATTTT. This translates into CASSPRSLAAGNTIYF.

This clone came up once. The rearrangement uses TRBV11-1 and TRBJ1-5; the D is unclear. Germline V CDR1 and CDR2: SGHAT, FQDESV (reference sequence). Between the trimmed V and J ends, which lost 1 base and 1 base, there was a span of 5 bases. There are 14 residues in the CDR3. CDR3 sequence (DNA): TGTGCCAGCAGCTTAGACGGGAGCAATCAGCCCCAGCATTTT. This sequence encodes CASSLDGSNQPQHF.